These 14 T cell receptor beta chains were all obtained from the same sample, sequenced in a study of T cell repertoires in cytomegalovirus infection. MiXCR, applied by TCRdb to the reads, yields one record per CDR3 protein. The sample holds roughly 500,000 distinct CDR3 sequences; 10% to 12% are singletons and the top ten take about a tenth. Sequencing was performed on PBMCs. The origin of the receptors is a human donor in good health (CMV status not recorded). Some clones in this sample may be carry-over from other donors' samples.

This clonotype was observed at least ten times. This chain links TRBV10-3 with TRBJ1-1, with TRBD1 identical over 7 bases. Germline V gene data show CDR1 as ENHRY and CDR2 as SYGVKD. V lost 0 bases to trimming and J lost 2 bases; unmatched junction nucleotides: 3. CDR3 length equals 15 residues. CDR3 nucleotides: TGTGCCATCAGTGAGTCGGGACAGTCTAACACTGAAGCTTTCTTT. Translating gives CAISESGQSNTEAFF.

J is TRBJ2-1 and V is TRBV30, with D possibly matching TRBD2 (5 bases). This CDR3 is 15 amino acids long. V was cut by 4 bases and J by 4 bases, with 17 bases left in between. Germline V CDR1 and CDR2: GTSNPN, SVGIG (reference sequence). The CDR3 region is CAWIPIEGGYNEQFF. CDR3 in DNA: TGTGCCTGGATCCCAATCGAGGGCGGATACAATGAGCAGTTCTTC.

The chain couples TRBV30 to TRBJ1-2; no clear D gene. Trimming left V 7 bases short and J 4 bases short, with 16 bases between. The CDR3 spans 13 residues. Germline values: CDR1 GTSNPN, CDR2 SVGIG (reference sequence). In DNA, the CDR3 is TGTGCCTCCCTCCCCCCTTTCTTCTATGGCTACACCTTC. It specifies CASLPPFFYGYTF.

The table lists this clonotype with many counts. This sequence joins TRBV11-2 and TRBJ2-3; 8 nucleotides line up with TRBD2. The CDR3 length is 16 residues. With V trimmed by 6 bases and J by 1 base, 9 bases remained unmatched. Germline assignment: CDR1 SGHAT and CDR2 FQNNGV. CDR3 sequence: CASRGFGTRRTDTQYF. The CDR3 region has the DNA TGTGCCAGCAGGGGATTTGGGACTAGACGCACAGATACGCAGTATTTT.

As to this clonotype: A read error may explain this, as a much larger clone is one base away. The chain carries TRBV5-4 and TRBJ2-1; 8 nucleotides match TRBD2. The CDR3 loop spans 14 amino acids. The germline V gene has CDR1 SGHNT and CDR2 YYREEE (reference sequence). The trim removed 0 bases at V and 11 bases at J, leaving 7 bases unmatched. The CDR3 region has the DNA TGTGCCAGCAGCTTGGAACGGGAGGGAGATAAGCAGTTCTTC. Translated: CASSLEREGDKQFF.

There are many counts of this clonotype. The V gene is TRBV6-2 or TRBV6-3, the J gene TRBJ2-1; 10 bases match TRBD2. The V gene end was trimmed by 5 bases and the J gene end by 8 bases; junction bases not matched to a gene: 9. Germline V lookup: CDR1 MNHEY, CDR2 SVGEGT. CDR3 length: 15 amino acids. The CDR3 protein is CASSHGLAASDEQFF. The CDR3 bases are TGTGCCAGCAGTCACGGACTAGCGGCCTCGGATGAGCAGTTCTTC.

The chain recombines TRBV7-9 with TRBJ2-4; TRBD1 aligns across 8 bases. Germline V gives CDR1 SEHNR, CDR2 FQNEAQ (reference sequence). Unmatched junction bases numbered 12, after V lost 5 bases and J lost 3 bases. The CDR3 contains 17 residues. This CDR3 is CASSGPQGAKGKNIQYF. Here the CDR3 DNA reads TGTGCCAGCAGCGGCCCGCAGGGGGCGAAAGGCAAAAACATTCAGTACTTC. Using reference TRBV7-9 and TRBJ2-4 for the parts outside the CDR3, the full variable domain is DTGVSQNPRHKITKRGQNVTFRCDPISEHNRLYWYRQTLGQGPEFLTYFQNEAQLEKSRLLSDRFSAERPKGSFSTLEIQRTEQGDSAMYLCASSGPQGAKGKNIQYFGAGTRLSVL.

The chain carries TRBV9 and TRBJ2-1, with TRBD2 as a possible D gene (5 bases). Germline V gene sequence: CDR1 SGDLS, CDR2 YYNGEE. Deletions cut 3 bases from V and 9 bases from J, with 19 bases between. This CDR3 spans 15 amino acids. CDR3 loop: CASSDQDWAVSEQFF. CDR3 bases: TGTGCCAGCAGCGATCAGGACTGGGCGGTTAGTGAGCAGTTCTTC.

This CDR3 is CSASPGGVYEQYF. CDR3 DNA: TGCAGTGCTAGTCCAGGGGGTGTATACGAGCAGTACTTC. The V gene is TRBV20-1, the J gene TRBJ2-7; 7 bases align to TRBD1. The germline gives CDR1 DFQATT, CDR2 SNEGSKA (reference sequence). CDR3 length: 13 amino acids. V lost 3 bases to trimming and J lost 4 bases; unmatched junction nucleotides: 6.

Many counts were recorded for this clonotype. The J gene is TRBJ2-7, the V gene TRBV28; 13 bases line up with TRBD2. The CDR3 is made up of 17 amino acids. The V gene end was trimmed by 2 bases and the J gene end by 3 bases; junction bases not matched to a gene: 7. Germline V gene sequence: CDR1 MDHEN, CDR2 SYDVKM. The CDR3 sequence is CASSLRTSGSAGYEQYF. DNA of the CDR3: TGTGCCAGCAGTTTACGGACTAGCGGGAGTGCTGGCTACGAGCAGTACTTC.

This chain joins TRBV20-1 and TRBJ2-2; TRBD2 is a possible D gene (5 bases). The germline gives CDR1 DFQATT, CDR2 SNEGSKA (reference sequence). V lost 3 bases, J lost 2 bases, and 7 bases lay in between. This CDR3 has 13 residues. The CDR3 DNA reads TGCAGTGCTAGGGACTCTAACACCGGGGAGCTGTTTTTT. Residues: CSARDSNTGELFF.

This clonotype was picked up many times. V is TRBV7-2 and J is TRBJ2-7; either TRBD1 or TRBD2 may fit D (6 bases each). V lost 5 bases to trimming and J lost 0 bases, with 17 bases between them. The CDR3 runs to 16 residues. Germline V gives CDR1 SGHTA, CDR2 FQGNSA. The CDR3 is CASSPFMGGRSYEQYF. CDR3 in DNA: TGTGCCAGCAGCCCCTTTATGGGGGGCCGCTCCTACGAGCAGTACTTC.

This clonotype was observed at least ten times. The chain recombines TRBV19 with TRBJ1-4; D is possibly TRBD1 (5 bases). Trimming pared 5 bases from V and 1 base from J, leaving 14 bases between. The CDR3 has 16 residues. Germline CDR1 LNHDA, CDR2 SQIVND (reference sequence). CDR3 amino acids: CASSFPTGGTNEKLFF. The CDR3 nucleotides are TGTGCCAGTAGTTTCCCTACAGGTGGAACTAATGAAAAACTGTTTTTT.

There are many counts of this clonotype. DNA of the CDR3: TGTGCCAGCAAATCCGGAGCGGGAGTCGACGAGCAGTACTTC. Amino acid sequence: CASKSGAGVDEQYF. The chain couples TRBV6-1 to TRBJ2-7, with 8 bases aligning to TRBD2. Per germline, CDR1 MNHNS and CDR2 SASEGT. The CDR3 contains 14 residues. V gave up 7 bases and J gave up 5 bases; unmatched junction bases: 10.